A selection of T cell receptor beta chains follows, all from one sample in a study of control samples from healthy donors and cancer patients. Profiling relied on immunoSEQ multiplex PCR, and the TCRdb table lists in-frame clones only, not all of them. This sample has some 130,000 clones, with 88% found just once. The material sequenced was blood. These receptors were taken from a woman in her 30s in good health. Each CDR3 is given with its conserved first and last residue. Fields, in order: J gene, clone size, CDR3 length, V gene, D gene, CDR3 protein, CDR3 DNA. A D gene is named only where the DNA matches it firmly. The size of a clone is reported for some rows only, either as once, few or many, or as a class for expanded clones.

j_gene: TRBJ1-2; abundance: -; len: 21; v_gene: TRBV4-1; d_gene: TRBD1; CDR3aa: CASSQVTIAETGGAPGYGYTF; CDR3nt: TGCGCCAGCAGCCAAGTTACGATCGCTGAGACAGGGGGCGCCCCGGGGTATGGCTACACCTTC
j_gene: TRBJ1-2; abundance: -; len: 16; v_gene: TRBV13; d_gene: TRBD1; CDR3aa: CASSLVFRTGAYGYTF; CDR3nt: TGTGCCAGCAGCTTAGTATTCAGGACAGGGGCCTATGGCTACACCTTC
j_gene: TRBJ1-3; abundance: once; len: 17; v_gene: TRBV14; d_gene: TRBD1; CDR3aa: CASSQRQGESAGNTIYF; CDR3nt: TGTGCCAGCAGCCAGAGACAGGGGGAAAGTGCTGGAAACACCATATATTTT
j_gene: TRBJ2-1; abundance: -; len: 16; v_gene: TRBV9; d_gene: TRBD2; CDR3aa: CASSVGSSGYANEQFF; CDR3nt: TGTGCCAGCAGCGTAGGGTCTAGCGGATACGCCAATGAGCAGTTCTTC
j_gene: TRBJ2-1; abundance: few; len: 14; v_gene: TRBV4-1; d_gene: TRBD1; CDR3aa: CASSQADRGNEQFF; CDR3nt: TGCGCCAGCAGCCAAGCAGACAGGGGCAATGAGCAGTTCTTC
j_gene: TRBJ2-1; abundance: -; len: 19; v_gene: TRBV3-1/TRBV3-2; d_gene: TRBD2; CDR3aa: CASSQEEDPTSGVYNEQFF; CDR3nt: TGTGCCAGCAGCCAAGAAGAGGACCCTACTAGCGGAGTTTACAATGAGCAGTTCTTC
j_gene: TRBJ1-5; abundance: -; len: 15; v_gene: TRBV7-2; d_gene: -; CDR3aa: CASSLEPYSNQPQHF; CDR3nt: TGTGCCAGCAGCTTAGAGCCTTATAGCAATCAGCCCCAGCATTTT
j_gene: TRBJ1-1; abundance: -; len: 14; v_gene: TRBV2; d_gene: -; CDR3aa: CASSEQVTNTEAFF; CDR3nt: TGTGCCAGCAGTGAGCAGGTTACCAACACTGAAGCTTTCTTT
j_gene: TRBJ1-5; abundance: -; len: 13; v_gene: TRBV18; d_gene: -; CDR3aa: CASSPGRNQPQHF; CDR3nt: TGTGCCAGCTCACCGGGAAGGAATCAGCCCCAGCATTTT
j_gene: TRBJ1-1; abundance: -; len: 17; v_gene: TRBV21-1; d_gene: -; CDR3aa: CASSPDRTLGGSTEAFF; CDR3nt: TGTGCCAGCTCCCCAGACAGGACTCTAGGTGGGTCCACTGAAGCTTTCTTT
j_gene: TRBJ1-5; abundance: -; len: 14; v_gene: TRBV19; d_gene: -; CDR3aa: CASSVTGNDQPQHF; CDR3nt: TGTGCCAGTAGTGTAACAGGGAACGATCAGCCCCAGCATTTT
j_gene: TRBJ1-2; abundance: -; len: 15; v_gene: TRBV11-2; d_gene: -; CDR3aa: CASSLGPDSSYGYTF; CDR3nt: TGTGCCAGCAGCTTAGGGCCGGACAGCTCCTATGGCTACACCTTC
j_gene: TRBJ2-7; abundance: few; len: 13; v_gene: TRBV5-1; d_gene: TRBD1; CDR3aa: CASSSGTAYEQYF; CDR3nt: TGCGCCAGCAGCTCCGGGACAGCCTACGAGCAGTACTTC
j_gene: TRBJ2-6; abundance: once; len: 16; v_gene: TRBV7-3; d_gene: -; CDR3aa: CASSPTRGSGANVLTF; CDR3nt: TGTGCCAGCAGCCCGACTCGGGGGTCTGGGGCCAACGTCCTGACTTTC
j_gene: TRBJ1-2; abundance: -; len: 16; v_gene: TRBV15; d_gene: TRBD1; CDR3aa: CATSRAGTGLTDGYTF; CDR3nt: TGTGCCACCAGCAGAGCCGGGACAGGGCTTACGGATGGCTACACCTTC
j_gene: TRBJ2-3; abundance: few; len: 13; v_gene: TRBV7-9; d_gene: -; CDR3aa: CASSLASTDTQYF; CDR3nt: TGTGCCAGCAGCTTAGCCAGCACAGATACGCAGTATTTT
j_gene: TRBJ2-5; abundance: -; len: 15; v_gene: TRBV3-1/TRBV3-2; d_gene: TRBD1; CDR3aa: CASTGTGHQQETQYF; CDR3nt: TGTGCCAGCACCGGGACAGGGCACCAACAAGAGACCCAGTACTTC
j_gene: TRBJ2-1; abundance: -; len: 15; v_gene: TRBV24-1; d_gene: TRBD1; CDR3aa: CATSEPRTGGSEQFF; CDR3nt: TGTGCCACCAGTGAACCCCGGACAGGGGGCAGTGAGCAGTTCTTC
j_gene: TRBJ1-2; abundance: -; len: 14; v_gene: TRBV14; d_gene: -; CDR3aa: CASSRRTGYYGYTF; CDR3nt: TGTGCCAGCAGCCGCCGAACAGGGTACTATGGCTACACCTTC
j_gene: TRBJ2-4; abundance: -; len: 14; v_gene: TRBV5-1; d_gene: -; CDR3aa: CASSLDRAKNIQYF; CDR3nt: TGCGCCAGCAGCTTGGACAGAGCCAAAAACATTCAGTACTTC
j_gene: TRBJ2-1; abundance: once; len: 15; v_gene: TRBV19; d_gene: TRBD1; CDR3aa: CASSAGQGRYNEQFF; CDR3nt: TGTGCCAGTAGTGCTGGACAGGGTCGGTACAATGAGCAGTTCTTC
j_gene: TRBJ2-7; abundance: once; len: 11; v_gene: TRBV6-2/TRBV6-3; d_gene: -; CDR3aa: CASSSHREQYF; CDR3nt: TGTGCCAGCAGTTCCCATCGTGAGCAGTACTTC
j_gene: TRBJ1-1; abundance: -; len: 11; v_gene: TRBV28; d_gene: -; CDR3aa: CASMYGTEAFF; CDR3nt: TGTGCCAGCATGTACGGGACTGAAGCTTTCTTT
j_gene: TRBJ1-4; abundance: -; len: 13; v_gene: TRBV30; d_gene: TRBD1; CDR3aa: CASPGTGVEKLFF; CDR3nt: TGTGCCTCCCCCGGGACAGGGGTAGAAAAACTGTTTTTT
j_gene: TRBJ1-1; abundance: -; len: 14; v_gene: TRBV25-1; d_gene: -; CDR3aa: CASSSTPRGTEAFF; CDR3nt: TGTGCCAGCAGTTCAACTCCGAGGGGAACTGAAGCTTTCTTT
j_gene: TRBJ2-1; abundance: -; len: 14; v_gene: TRBV29-1; d_gene: TRBD2; CDR3aa: CSATWREGYNEQFF; CDR3nt: TGCAGCGCCACCTGGCGGGAGGGCTACAATGAGCAGTTCTTC
j_gene: TRBJ1-1; abundance: -; len: 13; v_gene: TRBV25-1; d_gene: -; CDR3aa: CASSEAGGNRAFF; CDR3nt: TGTGCCAGCAGTGAGGCAGGAGGTAATAGGGCTTTCTTT
j_gene: TRBJ1-5; abundance: -; len: 14; v_gene: TRBV2; d_gene: TRBD1; CDR3aa: CASSSGTGNQPQHF; CDR3nt: TGTGCCAGCAGTTCCGGGACAGGGAATCAGCCCCAGCATTTT
j_gene: TRBJ1-1; abundance: -; len: 15; v_gene: TRBV5-5; d_gene: -; CDR3aa: CASSLFGGADTEAFF; CDR3nt: TGTGCCAGCAGCTTGTTTGGGGGCGCGGACACTGAAGCTTTCTTT
j_gene: TRBJ2-1; abundance: -; len: 17; v_gene: TRBV11-3; d_gene: TRBD1; CDR3aa: CASSLDRGTGTYNEQFF; CDR3nt: TGTGCCAGCAGCTTAGATAGGGGGACAGGGACATACAATGAGCAGTTCTTC
j_gene: TRBJ2-3; abundance: -; len: 15; v_gene: TRBV9; d_gene: -; CDR3aa: CASSGPGGRTDTQYF; CDR3nt: TGTGCCAGCAGCGGCCCTGGGGGACGCACAGATACGCAGTATTTT
j_gene: TRBJ2-7; abundance: once; len: 11; v_gene: TRBV30; d_gene: -; CDR3aa: CAWMDSYEQYF; CDR3nt: TGTGCCTGGATGGACTCCTACGAGCAGTACTTC
j_gene: TRBJ1-2; abundance: -; len: 15; v_gene: TRBV20-1; d_gene: TRBD1; CDR3aa: CSASAGTGRNYGYTF; CDR3nt: TGCAGTGCTAGTGCCGGGACAGGCCGCAACTATGGCTACACCTTC
j_gene: TRBJ1-3; abundance: -; len: 13; v_gene: TRBV19; d_gene: -; CDR3aa: CASTGISGNTIYF; CDR3nt: TGTGCCAGTACAGGGATCTCTGGAAACACCATATATTTT
j_gene: TRBJ1-2; abundance: -; len: 16; v_gene: TRBV6-5; d_gene: TRBD1; CDR3aa: CASSYGEGAIAYGYTF; CDR3nt: TGTGCCAGCAGTTACGGGGAGGGGGCGATCGCCTATGGCTACACCTTC
j_gene: TRBJ1-3; abundance: once; len: 14; v_gene: TRBV19; d_gene: -; CDR3aa: CASKQRNSGNTIYF; CDR3nt: TGTGCCAGTAAACAGAGGAACTCTGGAAACACCATATATTTT
j_gene: TRBJ1-2; abundance: -; len: 12; v_gene: TRBV12-3/TRBV12-4; d_gene: TRBD1; CDR3aa: CASSFAGTGDTF; CDR3nt: TGTGCCAGCAGTTTCGCAGGGACAGGGGACACCTTC
j_gene: TRBJ1-3; abundance: -; len: 14; v_gene: TRBV28; d_gene: TRBD1; CDR3aa: CASMTGGSGNTIYF; CDR3nt: TGTGCCAGCATGACAGGGGGCTCTGGAAACACCATATATTTT
j_gene: TRBJ2-7; abundance: -; len: 19; v_gene: TRBV10-1; d_gene: TRBD2; CDR3aa: CASSGPGLAGGSSSYEQYF; CDR3nt: TGCGCCAGCAGTGGACCGGGACTAGCGGGAGGTTCAAGCTCCTACGAGCAGTACTTC
j_gene: TRBJ2-1; abundance: -; len: 15; v_gene: TRBV6-5; d_gene: -; CDR3aa: CASSYGAVAYNEQFF; CDR3nt: TGTGCCAGCAGTTATGGGGCCGTGGCCTACAATGAGCAGTTCTTC
j_gene: TRBJ2-2; abundance: -; len: 15; v_gene: TRBV7-2; d_gene: TRBD1; CDR3aa: CASSPTGVWTGELFF; CDR3nt: TGTGCCAGCAGCCCGACAGGGGTGTGGACCGGGGAGCTGTTTTTT
j_gene: TRBJ1-3; abundance: -; len: 13; v_gene: TRBV12-3/TRBV12-4; d_gene: -; CDR3aa: CASRGTGGNTIYF; CDR3nt: TGTGCCAGCAGGGGGACCGGGGGAAACACCATATATTTT
j_gene: TRBJ1-1; abundance: -; len: 13; v_gene: TRBV2; d_gene: -; CDR3aa: CASGALPNTEAFF; CDR3nt: TGTGCCAGCGGGGCCCTGCCGAACACTGAAGCTTTCTTT
j_gene: TRBJ2-2; abundance: -; len: 14; v_gene: TRBV11-2; d_gene: TRBD1; CDR3aa: CASTVQGATGELFF; CDR3nt: TGTGCCAGCACCGTACAGGGGGCAACCGGGGAGCTGTTTTTT
j_gene: TRBJ2-5; abundance: -; len: 14; v_gene: TRBV6-6; d_gene: TRBD1; CDR3aa: CASSRRTGEETQYF; CDR3nt: TGTGCCAGCAGTCGACGGACAGGAGAAGAGACCCAGTACTTC
j_gene: TRBJ2-2; abundance: -; len: 14; v_gene: TRBV7-9; d_gene: -; CDR3aa: CASSLGRNTGELFF; CDR3nt: TGTGCCAGCAGCTTAGGAAGGAACACCGGGGAGCTGTTTTTT
j_gene: TRBJ2-7; abundance: -; len: 16; v_gene: TRBV6-1; d_gene: -; CDR3aa: CASSVRVGLGSYEQYF; CDR3nt: TGTGCCAGCAGTGTACGCGTGGGGCTGGGGTCCTACGAGCAGTACTTC
j_gene: TRBJ2-7; abundance: -; len: 16; v_gene: TRBV7-2; d_gene: TRBD2; CDR3aa: CASSPWPTSGASEQYF; CDR3nt: TGTGCCAGCAGCCCTTGGCCGACTAGCGGGGCCTCCGAGCAGTACTTC
j_gene: TRBJ2-2; abundance: -; len: 16; v_gene: TRBV11-2; d_gene: TRBD1; CDR3aa: CASSLVTQGATGELFF; CDR3nt: TGTGCCAGCAGCTTAGTTACACAGGGGGCAACCGGGGAGCTGTTTTTT
j_gene: TRBJ2-1; abundance: -; len: 14; v_gene: TRBV28; d_gene: TRBD2; CDR3aa: CASRGLADYNEQFF; CDR3nt: TGTGCCAGCAGGGGGCTAGCGGATTACAATGAGCAGTTCTTC
j_gene: TRBJ2-5; abundance: -; len: 13; v_gene: TRBV21-1; d_gene: -; CDR3aa: CASSIRGRETQYF; CDR3nt: TGTGCCAGCAGCATCCGAGGGCGGGAGACCCAGTACTTC
j_gene: TRBJ1-2; abundance: -; len: 13; v_gene: TRBV24-1; d_gene: -; CDR3aa: CATRDSFHYGYTF; CDR3nt: TGTGCCACCAGGGACAGCTTCCACTATGGCTACACCTTC
j_gene: TRBJ1-2; abundance: -; len: 14; v_gene: TRBV7-9; d_gene: -; CDR3aa: CASSTPGTLYGYTF; CDR3nt: TGTGCCAGCAGCACCCCGGGGACCCTCTATGGCTACACCTTC
j_gene: TRBJ1-5; abundance: -; len: 18; v_gene: TRBV18; d_gene: TRBD1; CDR3aa: CASSPTHTGTGLNQPQHF; CDR3nt: TGTGCCAGCTCACCGACCCATACCGGGACAGGCCTCAATCAGCCCCAGCATTTT
j_gene: TRBJ1-6; abundance: -; len: 13; v_gene: TRBV30; d_gene: -; CDR3aa: CGAASSYNSPLHF; CDR3nt: TGTGGGGCCGCGAGCTCCTATAATTCACCCCTCCACTTT